This T cell receptor beta chain was found in a study of T cell repertoires in cytomegalovirus infection. Study conclusions and caveats: The ex vivo response was dominated by HLA-C-restricted CMV-specific TCR beta clonotypes.

This clonotype has just a few counts. The antigen is unknown. MiXCR, applied by TCRdb to the reads, yields one record per CDR3 protein. The sample shows some 800,000 distinct CDR3 sequences, about 30% of them seen only once. This CDR3 contains 15 residues. CDR1 MGHRA and CDR2 YSYEKL come from the germline V gene. After removal of 4 bases from V and 0 bases from J, the junction contained 3 bases not matched to a gene. The specimen comprised cultured CD8+ T cells from PBMCs, sampled from culture after CMV antigen stimulation. The rearrangement links TRBV4-1 to TRBJ1-3, with TRBD1 matching over 7 bases. This clonotype was sampled from a human donor in good health (CMV status not recorded). Some clones in this sample may be carry-over from other donors' samples. The CDR3 region is CASSRGTDSGNTIYF. The CDR3 DNA sequence: TGCGCCAGCAGCCGAGGGACAGACTCTGGAAACACCATATATTTT.